The 21 T cell receptor beta chains reported below all come from one sample, sequenced in a study of shared clonotypes between healthy human individuals. Repertoires were generated with immunoSEQ multiplex PCR, while TCRdb's copy carries only in-frame clones and drops some. The table lists about 1,500,000 clones, more than 95% of them singletons. Sequencing input: naive CD4+ T cells sorted from blood. The subset denotes: CD45RA+ positively selected. Receptors originate from a man in his thirties or forties in good health.

The chain recombines TRBV5-1 with TRBJ2-2; D is perhaps TRBD1 (5 bases). The V gene's germline CDR1 is SGHRS and CDR2 YFSETQ. V was cut by 2 bases and J by 1 base, with 18 bases left in between. This CDR3 region has 18 residues. CDR3 in DNA: TGCGCCAGCAGCTTAGGGGTTTTGACTCACATGAACACCGGGGAGCTGTTTTTT. Its protein is CASSLGVLTHMNTGELFF.

The chain recombines TRBV2 with TRBJ2-3; no clear D. CDR3 length: 12 residues. Looked up from germline, CDR1 is SNHLY and CDR2 is FYNNEI. V lost 4 bases and J lost 7, with 9 bases in between. The CDR3 protein is CASSGATNTQYF. The DNA of the CDR3 is TGTGCCAGCAGTGGGGCCACGAATACGCAGTATTTT.

The chain joins TRBV6-6 to TRBJ1-1; D might be TRBD1 (5 bases). Germline-derived CDR1 and CDR2 are MNHNY and SVGAGI (reference sequence). The CDR3 loop spans 11 amino acids. V dropped 5 bases and J dropped 7 bases, with 8 bases sitting between them. The CDR3 DNA follows: TGTGCCAGCAGTCGGCAGGGTGAAGCTTTCTTT. It specifies CASSRQGEAFF.

In this sample, this clone turned up a few times. Within the sample, other DNA sequences also encode this same CDR3. The V gene is TRBV7-2, the J gene TRBJ2-1, with 11 bases fitting TRBD2. The junction had 4 bases not matched to a gene; V was cut back by 5 bases and J by 4 bases. Germline-derived CDR1 and CDR2 are SGHTA and FQGNSA. This CDR3 contains 15 residues. CDR3 loop: CASSLGLAAYNEQFF. The CDR3 DNA is TGTGCCAGCAGCCTGGGACTAGCGGCTTACAATGAGCAGTTCTTC.

The chain is built from TRBV6-1 and TRBJ1-3, with D hard to call. The ends were cut back, 3 bases at V and 2 bases at J, with 5 bases in the middle. From germline, CDR1 is MNHNS and CDR2 SASEGT. The CDR3 is made up of 13 amino acids. CDR3 region: CASSETTGNTIYF. The CDR3 region has the DNA TGTGCCAGCAGTGAGACAACTGGAAACACCATATATTTT.

This clone was counted a single time. This chain links TRBV10-3 with TRBJ1-1; 10 bases match TRBD1. Per the germline V gene, CDR1 is ENHRY and CDR2 is SYGVKD. The V gene end was trimmed by 10 bases and the J gene end by 3 bases; junction bases not matched to a gene: 14. The CDR3 has 16 amino acids. This chain's CDR3 is CATVTGTGASYTEAFF. As DNA, the CDR3 is TGTGCCACCGTAACCGGGACAGGGGCTTCATACACTGAAGCTTTCTTT.

Concerning this clone itself: The sample carries other DNA sequences with the same CDR3. The chain employs TRBV6-5 and TRBJ2-7, with D hard to call. The CDR3 totals 13 residues. V lost 2 bases and J lost 2, with 7 bases in between. In germline, CDR1 is MNHEY, CDR2 SVGAGI. In DNA form, the CDR3 reads TGTGCCAGCAGTTACCCTGGGACCTACGAGCAGTACTTC. Amino acids: CASSYPGTYEQYF.

The chain joins TRBV5-5 to TRBJ1-5; D is perhaps TRBD1 (6 bases). Germline loops: CDR1 SGHKS, CDR2 YYEKEE (reference sequence). The CDR3 sequence is 14 residues long. Trimming removed 5 bases at V and 2 bases at J, with 11 bases between. The CDR3 DNA follows: TGTGCCAGCAGTGGGGGCAACGGCAATCAGCCCCAGCATTTT. Translated, it gives CASSGGNGNQPQHF.

V is TRBV6-1 and J is TRBJ1-5; no firm D call. Trimming cost V 4 bases and J 6 bases, with 10 bases left between them. This CDR3 is built from 13 residues. The V gene's germline CDR1 is MNHNS and CDR2 SASEGT. The CDR3 protein is CASSGGAGQPQHF. The CDR3 DNA reads as TGTGCCAGCAGTGGGGGAGCGGGTCAGCCCCAGCATTTT.

The V call is TRBV7-2, the J call TRBJ2-1; the match to TRBD2 covers 8 bases. V shed 5 bases and J 0 bases; nucleotides not matched to a gene: 6. This CDR3 contains 16 residues. Germline loops: CDR1 SGHTA, CDR2 FQGNSA. This chain's CDR3 is CASSTHGTSSYNEQFF. For the CDR3, the DNA is TGTGCCAGCAGCACACACGGGACTAGCTCCTACAATGAGCAGTTCTTC.

The gene calls are TRBV5-5 and TRBJ2-7; 8 bases align to TRBD1. After removal of 5 bases from V and 0 bases from J, the junction contained 4 bases not matched to a gene. The CDR3 totals 14 residues. Germline lookup yields CDR1 SGHKS and CDR2 YYEKEE (reference sequence). The CDR3 is CASSRTGSSYEQYF. The CDR3, as DNA: TGTGCCAGCAGTCGGACAGGGAGCTCCTACGAGCAGTACTTC.

The V call is TRBV10-3, the J call TRBJ2-5, with TRBD1 identical over 9 bases. This CDR3 has 12 residues. Trimming took 8 bases from V and 6 from J; bases not matched to a gene: 4. Germline V lookup: CDR1 ENHRY, CDR2 SYGVKD. The CDR3 DNA reads as TGTGCCATCGGAGACAGGGGGAAGACCCAGTACTTC. It yields the protein CAIGDRGKTQYF.

The chain uses TRBV7-9 and TRBJ2-7, with a possible D match to TRBD2 (6 bases). Germline V gene sequence: CDR1 SEHNR, CDR2 FQNEAQ (reference sequence). This CDR3 spans 15 amino acids. V was trimmed by 2 bases and J by 6 bases, leaving 17 bases between them. DNA of the CDR3: TGTGCCAGCAGCTTAAGGGCGGGACTCATGGGCGAGCAGTACTTC. It codes for CASSLRAGLMGEQYF.

The gene calls are TRBV28 and TRBJ1-2; no firm D call. The CDR3 contains 13 residues. Germline V lookup: CDR1 MDHEN, CDR2 SYDVKM. The V end lost 4 bases, the J end lost 3 bases, and 9 bases lay between the germline ends. CDR3 in amino acids: CASSSVLDYGYTF. The CDR3, as DNA: TGTGCCAGCAGTTCGGTCTTGGACTATGGCTACACCTTC.

This chain links TRBV20-1 with TRBJ2-7; the match to TRBD2 covers 9 bases. J was trimmed by 4 bases and V by 8 bases; bases with no gene match: 3. The CDR3 extends over 11 amino acids. Germline V gene sequence: CDR1 DFQATT, CDR2 SNEGSKA (reference sequence). CDR3 loop: CSQRGAYEQYF. CDR3 bases: TGCAGTCAGCGGGGGGCATACGAGCAGTACTTC.

This clone was detected once. CDR3 amino acids: CASSPQLGRDTQYF. Written as DNA, the CDR3 is TGTGCCAGCAGTCCACAACTAGGGCGGGATACGCAGTATTTT. The chain links TRBV27 to TRBJ2-3, with D possibly TRBD2 on 5 matching bases. V lost 5 bases and J lost 6, with 15 bases in between. The CDR3 is 14 amino acids. Germline V gives CDR1 MNHEY, CDR2 SMNVEV (reference sequence).

The chain couples TRBV28 to TRBJ2-3; D may be TRBD2 (6 bases). The CDR3 covers 14 residues. Trimming stripped 4 bases from V and 10 bases from J, with 18 bases between. Looked up from germline, CDR1 is MDHEN and CDR2 is SYDVKM. CDR3 in DNA: TGTGCCAGCAGTTCCCCTACTAGCACGAGCCCGCAGTATTTT. It specifies CASSSPTSTSPQYF.

The chain has TRBV5-4 and TRBJ1-4, with unresolved D. Germline CDR1 is SGHNT and CDR2 is YYREEE (reference sequence). The V end was cut by 5 bases, the J end by 7 bases, with 15 bases between. The CDR3 runs to 14 residues. The CDR3 protein is CASSPGRWGEKLFF. The CDR3 nucleotides read TGTGCCAGCAGTCCCGGGCGGTGGGGTGAAAAACTGTTTTTT.

V usage is TRBV9 and J usage is TRBJ1-1, with 8 bases identical to TRBD1. CDR3 length: 15 residues. The V segment lost 4 bases and the J segment 1 base; nucleotides outside the gene matches: 6. Per germline, CDR1 SGDLS and CDR2 YYNGEE. The CDR3 sequence: CASSRSGTGNTEAFF. The CDR3 DNA follows: TGTGCCAGCAGCCGCTCCGGGACAGGGAACACTGAAGCTTTCTTT.

V and J are TRBV10-3 and TRBJ2-5; D is unclear. V lost 6 bases and J 3 bases, leaving 11 bases between the germline ends. Germline-derived CDR1 and CDR2 are ENHRY and SYGVKD. The CDR3 runs 13 residues. The CDR3 DNA reads TGTGCCATCAGCCGGGCCACTAAAGAGACCCAGTACTTC. Protein sequence: CAISRATKETQYF.

This clone has a single count. This chain connects TRBV21-1 to TRBJ2-7. TRBV21-1 is a recognized pseudogene. CDR3 length: 12 residues. In DNA form, the CDR3 reads TGTGCCAGCAGCAAAGAGAGCCGGGCCTTATCCTTC. Translation gives CASSKESRALSF.